These 6 T cell receptor beta chains were sequenced from one sample in a study of human T cells and chemical hapten exposure. TCRdb re-analysed the RACE reads in MiXCR, keeping a single row per CDR3 protein. The repertoire holds 270,000 or so distinct CDR3 sequences, with approximately 8% as singletons. The time point: pre-sensitization, week 0. Treatment described: therapeutic diphenylcyclopropenone sensitization with weekly scalp DPC. Sequencing was performed on whole blood, taken in connection with sensitization to the hapten diphenylcyclopropenone (DPC). These receptors all come from a man aged 18 to 30 with alopecia areata. Some clones in this sample may be carry-over from other donors' samples.

V and J are TRBV7-2 and TRBJ2-1, with TRBD2 identical over 11 bases. The CDR3 runs to 17 residues. Germline trimming cut 1 base from V and 5 bases from J; bases unmatched to any gene: 7. The V gene's germline CDR1 is SGHTA and CDR2 FQGNSA. The CDR3 here is CASSLVASGGTHNEQFF. CDR3 in DNA: TGTGCCAGCAGCTTAGTCGCTAGCGGGGGGACCCACAATGAGCAGTTCTTC. The variable domain in full, with the rest retrieved from reference TRBV7-2 and TRBJ2-1, is GAGVSQSPSNKVTEKGKDVELRCDPISGHTALYWYRQSLGQGLEFLIYFQGNSAPDKSGLPSDRFSAERTGGSVSTLTIQRTQQEDSAVYLCASSLVASGGTHNEQFFGPGTRLTVL.

This chain connects TRBV28 to TRBJ1-2; 8 bases are a match to TRBD1. CDR3 size: 16 residues. Germline CDR1 reads MDHEN; CDR2 reads SYDVKM. V lost 10 bases, J lost 2 bases, and 15 bases stayed unmatched. The CDR3 loop reads CATYYLSSGGNYGYTF. CDR3 coding DNA: TGTGCCACATACTACCTTTCCTCAGGGGGCAACTATGGCTACACCTTC.

The gene calls are TRBV3-1 and TRBJ2-7, with 7 bases that match TRBD1. J was trimmed by 5 bases and V by 3 bases; bases with no gene match: 13. The germline V gene encodes CDR1 LGHDT and CDR2 YNNKEL (reference sequence). The CDR3 extends over 16 amino acids. CDR3 loop: CASSHQTKRQGDEQYV. The DNA of the CDR3 is TGTGCCAGCAGCCACCAGACGAAACGGCAGGGGGACGAGCAGTACGTC.

This clonotype was picked up many times. The rearrangement joins TRBV19 to TRBJ2-2, with D hard to call. Trimming cost V 6 bases and J 5 bases, with 4 bases left between them. Germline CDR1 is LNHDA and CDR2 is SQIVND (reference sequence). The CDR3 loop spans 11 amino acids. The chain's CDR3 is CASRGTGELFF. CDR3 nucleotides: TGTGCCAGTAGGGGGACCGGGGAGCTGTTTTTT. Drawing the rest from reference TRBV19 and TRBJ2-2, the complete variable domain is DGGITQSPKYLFRKEGQNVTLSCEQNLNHDAMYWYRQDPGQGLRLIYYSQIVNDFQKGDIAEGYSVSREKKESFPLTVTSAQKNPTAFYLCASRGTGELFFGEGSRLTVL.

This sequence joins TRBV5-6 and TRBJ2-7; 9 bases are shared with TRBD1. The J segment lost 3 bases and the V segment lost 3 bases, leaving 19 bases of the junction unmatched. The CDR3 contains 19 residues. Germline V lookup: CDR1 SGHDT, CDR2 YYEEEE. The CDR3 sequence is CASSWGRDRAVRTDYEQYF. The CDR3, as DNA: TGTGCCAGCAGCTGGGGGAGGGACAGGGCGGTACGGACGGACTACGAGCAGTACTTC.

The sample holds a few counts of this clonotype. The chain employs TRBV7-2 and TRBJ2-4; the D gene is possibly TRBD1 (6 bases). Germline lookup yields CDR1 SGHTA and CDR2 FQGNSA. V lost 4 bases and J 8 bases, leaving 18 bases between the germline ends. The CDR3 consists of 15 residues. The DNA of the CDR3 is TGTGCCAGCAGCTCACACCCGGACAGAACAGACATTCAGTACTTC. Encoded protein: CASSSHPDRTDIQYF.